Shown below are 18 T cell receptor beta chains from a single sample sequenced in a study of CD8+CD57+ T cells in acquired aplastic anemia. Before being chosen for sequencing, patients had shown CD8+CD57+ cell expansion by flow cytometry. Profiles of TCR beta VDJ and CDR3 were generated from a genomic DNA template. TCRdb used MiXCR to reprocess the reads, holding one entry per CDR3 protein. The data hold 160,000 or so distinct CDR3 sequences, with around 48% observed a single time. The sample was sorted CD4+, CD8+, or CD8+CD57+ T cells (not recorded which) from PBMCs. These receptors were collected from a human donor with aplastic anemia.

The J gene is TRBJ2-7, the V gene TRBV20-1; D possibly corresponds to TRBD2 (5 bases). Germline V gene lookup returns CDR1 DFQATT and CDR2 SNEGSKA (reference sequence). The V gene lost 5 bases and the J gene lost 6 bases, with 17 bases spanning the gap. This CDR3 spans 13 amino acids. CDR3 sequence reads: CSARKGLAGEQYF. The CDR3 DNA is TGCAGTGCTCGTAAAGGACTTGCGGGCGAGCAGTACTTC.

At least ten counts were recorded for this clonotype. The chain links TRBV5-1 to TRBJ2-3; possible D gene TRBD2, 5 bases. CDR1 is SGHRS and CDR2 is YFSETQ in the germline V gene. This CDR3 region has 16 residues. With 0 bases removed from V and 0 bases from J, the gap between germline ends came to 11 bases. The CDR3 DNA reads as TGCGCCAGCAGCTTGGCGGTCGGGGTAAGCACAGATACGCAGTATTTT. The encoded protein is CASSLAVGVSTDTQYF.

This chain uses TRBV5-6 with TRBJ2-1; D is uncertain. V was shortened by 1 base and J by 0 bases, with 5 bases between the two germline ends. Germline CDR1 and CDR2: SGHDT and YYEEEE. The CDR3 length is 14 residues. The CDR3 region is CASSLSLSYNEQFF. The CDR3 DNA reads as TGTGCCAGCAGCTTGTCCCTCTCCTACAATGAGCAGTTCTTC.

This clonotype was seen a handful of times. The chain links TRBV6-2 or TRBV6-3 to TRBJ2-2; 15 bases map to TRBD2. J gave up 5 bases and V 0 bases, and 1 base lay outside the gene matches. Germline V gene sequence: CDR1 MNHEY, CDR2 SVGEGT. This CDR3 is built from 17 residues. In nucleotides, the CDR3 is TGTGCCAGCAGTTACTCCGGACTAGCGGGGGGGACCGGGGAGCTGTTTTTT. Residues: CASSYSGLAGGTGELFF.

There are many counts of this clonotype. This sequence joins TRBV7-9 and TRBJ1-2, with TRBD1 as a possible D gene (6 bases). CDR1 is SEHNR, CDR2 FQNEAQ, per germline (reference sequence). Between the trimmed V and J ends, which lost 7 bases and 0 bases, there was a span of 12 bases. The CDR3 is 14 residues long. Written as DNA, the CDR3 is TGTGCCAGCATTCCGGGACATTCTAACTATGGCTACACCTTC. As protein: CASIPGHSNYGYTF.

Points on this clonotype: A much bigger clone sits one base away, suggesting this may be a read error. V gene TRBV10-3 combines with J gene TRBJ1-1; 7 bases are shared with TRBD1. This CDR3 region has 14 residues. From germline, CDR1 is ENHRY and CDR2 SYGVKD. In DNA form, the CDR3 reads TGTGCCAGCAGCCCCCAGGGGGGGAACACTGTAGCTTTCTTT. Amino acid sequence: CASSPQGGNTVAFF.

This clonotype came up many times. J is TRBJ1-2 and V is TRBV5-6; TRBD1 is a possible D gene (5 bases). V shed 4 bases and J shed 5 bases, with 12 bases lying between them. Germline V gives CDR1 SGHDT, CDR2 YYEEEE. The CDR3 spans 13 residues. For the CDR3, the DNA is TGTGCCAGCAGCACCGGGACGGAGTATGGCTACACCTTC. Residues: CASSTGTEYGYTF.

The rearrangement joins TRBV18 to TRBJ2-2; D is unresolved. The length of the CDR3 is 14 residues. V lost 2 bases and J 3 bases, leaving 7 bases between the germline ends. Germline assignment: CDR1 KGHSH and CDR2 LQKENI. The CDR3 DNA sequence: TGTGCCAGCTCACCATCATACGACACCGGGGAGCTGTTTTTT. Its protein is CASSPSYDTGELFF.

This chain connects TRBV11-2 to TRBJ2-1, with 13 bases aligning to TRBD2. V was pared by 5 bases and J by 10 bases, with 11 bases of the junction left unmatched. Germline V gene sequence: CDR1 SGHAT, CDR2 FQNNGV. The CDR3 runs to 16 residues. The CDR3 coding sequence is TGTGCCAGCAGCCAGGGGACTAGCGGGGCCAAAGGGGAGCAGTTCTTC. Residues: CASSQGTSGAKGEQFF. Full variable domain (missing parts from reference TRBV11-2 and TRBJ2-1): EAGVAQSPRYKIIEKRQSVAFWCNPISGHATLYWYQQILGQGPKLLIQFQNNGVVDDSQLPKDRFSAERLKGVDSTLKIQPAKLEDSAVYLCASSQGTSGAKGEQFFGPGTRLTVL.

This clonotype was picked up a small number of times. The chain has TRBV24-1 and TRBJ2-1, with a possible D match to TRBD1 (6 bases). Looked up from germline, CDR1 is KGHDR and CDR2 is SFDVKD. Trimming cost V 0 bases and J 6 bases, with 8 bases left between them. CDR3 length: 14 residues. CDR3 bases: TGTGCCACCAGTGATTTGGGACAGCTCAATGAGCAGTTCTTC. Translating gives CATSDLGQLNEQFF.

This chain joins TRBV25-1 and TRBJ2-7; possible D gene TRBD1, 6 bases. Germline V lookup: CDR1 MGHDK, CDR2 SYGVNS. Trimming cost V 6 bases and J 3 bases, with 9 bases left between them. The CDR3 consists of 12 residues. The chain's CDR3 is CASSADSYEQYF. The CDR3 DNA sequence: TGTGCCAGCAGCGCGGACAGCTACGAGCAGTACTTC.

The CDR3 reads CSVAGYNQPQHF. DNA of the CDR3: TGCAGCGTTGCCGGGTACAATCAGCCCCAGCATTTT. The chain carries TRBV29-1 and TRBJ1-5; D not resolved. The CDR3 length is 12 residues. The germline V gene has CDR1 SQVTM and CDR2 ANQGSEA. Trimming removed 4 bases at V and 3 bases at J, with 7 bases between.

The V and J genes are TRBV2 and TRBJ2-7, with 7 bases that match TRBD2. This CDR3 has 16 amino acids. After removal of 0 bases from V and 2 bases from J, the junction contained 7 bases not matched to a gene. The germline V gene has CDR1 SNHLY and CDR2 FYNNEI. The CDR3 DNA follows: TGTGCCAGCAGTGAAGCCCTAGCGGTGAGAGCCTACGAGCAGTACTTC. This translates into CASSEALAVRAYEQYF.

The table lists this clonotype with many counts. The V call is TRBV11-2, the J call TRBJ1-6; possible D gene TRBD1, 6 bases. The germline gives CDR1 SGHAT, CDR2 FQNNGV. Between the trimmed V and J ends, which lost 1 base and 14 bases, there was a span of 21 bases. The CDR3 is 16 residues long. In DNA, the CDR3 is TGTGCCAGCAGCTTAGTCTCTGACAGGCCGGCCTTGGCCCTCCACTTT. It translates to CASSLVSDRPALALHF.

A few counts support this clonotype. The rearrangement links TRBV15 to TRBJ2-7, with 7 bases matching TRBD1. The germline CDR1 and CDR2 sequences are LNHNV and YYDKDF (reference sequence). V was pared by 3 bases and J by 5 bases, with 16 bases of the junction left unmatched. This CDR3 is built from 17 residues. The CDR3 nucleotides are TGTGCCACCAGCAGTCGGTTTGGGGATAGGGGGCGCGACGAGCAGTACTTC. It is translated as CATSSRFGDRGRDEQYF.

The chain couples TRBV12-3 or TRBV12-4 to TRBJ2-1; 7 positions match TRBD1. The CDR3 runs to 15 residues. The V segment lost 6 bases and the J segment 4 bases; nucleotides outside the gene matches: 9. DNA for the CDR3: TGTGCCAGCAGACCCATGGGACAGACTTACAATGAGCAGTTCTTC. Amino acids: CASRPMGQTYNEQFF.

Concerning this clonotype: Germline and junction disagree at one end, which may indicate a read error. J is TRBJ2-1 and V is TRBV20-1, with D uncertain. The CDR3 contains 16 residues. In germline, CDR1 is DFQATT, CDR2 SNEGSKA (reference sequence). CDR3 amino acids: CSAREGSFGSYNEQFF. In DNA, the CDR3 is TGCAGCGCTAGAGAAGGAAGCTTCGGCTCCTACAATGAGCAGTTCTTC.

This chain uses TRBV2 with TRBJ2-7; D not certain. Germline CDR1 SNHLY, CDR2 FYNNEI. CDR3 length equals 13 residues. Trimming shortened V by 7 bases and J by 6 bases, and 16 bases separated the two germline ends. The CDR3 loop reads CASTTDMAGEQYF. In DNA form, the CDR3 reads TGTGCCAGCACAACTGACATGGCAGGCGAGCAGTACTTC.